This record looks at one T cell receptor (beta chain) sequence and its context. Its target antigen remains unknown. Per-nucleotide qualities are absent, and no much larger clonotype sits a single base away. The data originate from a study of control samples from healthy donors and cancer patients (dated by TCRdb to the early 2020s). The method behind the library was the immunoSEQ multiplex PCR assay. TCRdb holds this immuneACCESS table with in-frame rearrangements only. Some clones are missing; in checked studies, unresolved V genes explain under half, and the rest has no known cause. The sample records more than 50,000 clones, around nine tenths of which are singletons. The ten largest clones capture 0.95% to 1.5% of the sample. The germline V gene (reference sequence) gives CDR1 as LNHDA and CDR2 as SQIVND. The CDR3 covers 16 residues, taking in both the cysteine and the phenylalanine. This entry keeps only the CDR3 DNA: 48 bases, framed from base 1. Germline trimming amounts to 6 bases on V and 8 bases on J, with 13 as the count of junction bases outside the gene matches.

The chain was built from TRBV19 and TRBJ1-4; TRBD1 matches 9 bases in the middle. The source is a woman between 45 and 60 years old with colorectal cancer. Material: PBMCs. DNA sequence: TGTGCCAGTAGCCAAGGAGGGATTACAGGGGGCGAAAAACTGTTTTTT. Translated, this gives CASSQGGITGGEKLFF. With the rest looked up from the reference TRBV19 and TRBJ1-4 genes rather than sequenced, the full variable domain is DGGITQSPKYLFRKEGQNVTLSCEQNLNHDAMYWYRQDPGQGLRLIYYSQIVNDFQKGDIAEGYSVSREKKESFPLTVTSAQKNPTAFYLCASSQGGITGGEKLFFGSGTQLSVL.